A selection of T cell receptor beta chains follows, all from one sample in a study of T-cell memory formation after mild COVID-19. TCRdb independently ran MiXCR on the 5' RACE reads; one entry per CDR3 protein. Seen here are 25,000 to 30,000 distinct CDR3 sequences, 12% observed once, and the top ten hold roughly 15%. Material: PBMCs or a T cell subset sorted from them (not recorded which). Receptors were obtained from an adult woman who had mild COVID-19 (a few samples of this study predate the infection). Cell type and time point are not known. CDR3s include the opening cysteine and the closing phenylalanine or tryptophan. Each record gives: D gene, J gene, clone size, V gene, CDR3 protein, CDR3 DNA. D genes are given only for firm matches. Clone size is stated in some rows and not others, as once, few, many or a class when expanded.

- | TRBJ1-2 | many | TRBV12-3/TRBV12-4 | CASSDQGGYTF | TGTGCCAGTTCGGACCAGGGAGGCTACACCTTC
TRBD1 | TRBJ1-1 | many | TRBV20-1 | CSARGTGWLNTEAFF | TGCAGTGCTAGGGGGACAGGGTGGTTGAACACTGAAGCTTTCTTT
TRBD2 | TRBJ2-1 | many | TRBV5-1 | CASSLVGGGRYNEQFF | TGCGCCAGCAGCTTGGTTGGCGGGGGTCGTTACAATGAGCAGTTCTTC
- | TRBJ1-1 | many | TRBV5-1 | CASSTATANTEAFF | TGCGCCAGCAGCACGGCGACAGCGAACACTGAAGCTTTCTTT
TRBD2 | TRBJ2-7 | many | TRBV19 | CASSLNGGGFYEQYF | TGTGCCAGTAGTCTCAATGGCGGGGGGTTCTACGAGCAGTACTTC
TRBD2 | TRBJ2-7 | many | TRBV18 | CASSSTSGSYEQYF | TGTGCCAGCTCATCGACTAGCGGGAGTTACGAGCAGTACTTC
- | TRBJ1-1 | many | TRBV18 | CASSPLSQGSEAFF | TGTGCCAGCTCACCCCTCAGTCAGGGGTCTGAAGCTTTCTTT
TRBD2 | TRBJ2-7 | many | TRBV20-1 | CSARVPPGAVAGKTDEQYF | TGCAGTGCTAGAGTCCCCCCGGGGGCGGTAGCGGGGAAGACTGACGAGCAGTACTTC
TRBD2 | TRBJ2-3 | many | TRBV20-1 | CSARPTSGRTDTQYF | TGCAGTGCTAGACCCACTAGCGGGAGAACAGATACGCAGTATTTT
- | TRBJ2-3 | many | TRBV20-1 | CSASRGRAGSDTQYF | TGCAGTGCTAGTAGGGGGAGGGCCGGTTCAGATACGCAGTATTTT
- | TRBJ1-5 | many | TRBV7-8 | CASSYGRDRGQPQHF | TGTGCCAGCAGTTATGGTCGGGATAGGGGTCAGCCCCAGCATTTT
- | TRBJ1-3 | many | TRBV12-3/TRBV12-4 | CASSPVRAGNTIYF | TGTGCCAGCTCACCAGTGAGGGCTGGAAACACCATATATTTT
TRBD1 | TRBJ1-1 | many | TRBV7-2 | CASSPAQGQTNTEAFF | TGTGCCAGCAGCCCCGCACAGGGGCAAACGAACACTGAAGCTTTCTTT
- | TRBJ2-4 | - | TRBV29-1 | CSVVLAKNIQYF | TGCAGCGTCGTACTAGCCAAAAACATTCAGTACTTC